This T cell receptor (beta chain) was sequenced during a study of cytomegalovirus exposure and HLA in healthy donors. For the study at large: From donors who were HLA-typed, an early data release held approximately 80 million unique TCRs.

Study results and caveats: Later, an analysis found that common viral pathogens appeared to be linked with several of the most significant clusters.

CDR1 and CDR2 from the germline V gene are SGHTA and FQGNSA. This CDR3 is 13 amino acids long. The ends were cut back, 7 bases at V and 0 bases at J, with 9 bases in the middle. Note on this clone: Its antigen is currently unknown.

Each donor was healthy, and each was a bone marrow donor. In the PCR, 60 Vbeta and 13 Jbeta primers were used. Profiled with immunoSEQ multiplex PCR; TCRdb holds only in-frame clones, not every one. The sample shows about 160,000 clones, and over 1% sits with its ten largest clones. The sequence was collected from a woman aged 60 to 75 in good health and CMV-seronegative. J is TRBJ1-1 and V is TRBV7-2, with D uncertain. Input material: PBMCs. The CDR3 region is CASTQHMNTEAFF. DNA for the CDR3: TGTGCCAGCACCCAACACATGAACACTGAAGCTTTCTTT.